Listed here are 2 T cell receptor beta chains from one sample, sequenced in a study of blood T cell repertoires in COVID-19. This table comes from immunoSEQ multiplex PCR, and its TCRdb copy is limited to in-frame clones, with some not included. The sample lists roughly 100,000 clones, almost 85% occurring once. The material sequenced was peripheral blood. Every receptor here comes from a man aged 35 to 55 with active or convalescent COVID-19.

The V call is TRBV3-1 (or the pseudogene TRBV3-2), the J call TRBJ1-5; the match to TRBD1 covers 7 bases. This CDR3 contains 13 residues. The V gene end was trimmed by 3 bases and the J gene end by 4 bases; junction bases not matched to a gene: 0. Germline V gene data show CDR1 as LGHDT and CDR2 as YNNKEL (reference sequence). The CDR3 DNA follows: TGTGCCAGCAGCCAGACAGGGAATCAGCCCCAGCATTTT. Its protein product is CASSQTGNQPQHF.

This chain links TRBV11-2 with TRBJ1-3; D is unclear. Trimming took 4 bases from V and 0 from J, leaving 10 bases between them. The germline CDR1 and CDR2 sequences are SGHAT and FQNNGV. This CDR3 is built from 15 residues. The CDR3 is CASSSDSGSGNTIYF. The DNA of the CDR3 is TGTGCCAGCAGCTCCGACTCCGGCTCTGGAAACACCATATATTTT.